This T cell receptor beta chain was sequenced during a study of blood T cell repertoires in COVID-19. Across the study: Acute and convalescent COVID-19 specimens originated in the United States, Italy and Spain.

Patients in Seattle were enrolled during active infection, then followed longitudinally. The germline V gene has CDR1 LGHNT and CDR2 FRNRAP. There are 15 residues in the CDR3. The V gene end was trimmed by 3 bases and the J gene end by 0 bases; junction bases not matched to a gene: 3. In the original workflow: By means of reference gene primer amplification, nucleated cell counts were estimated. TCRdb's table, derived via immunoSEQ multiplex PCR, lists solely in-frame clones and lacks some. V, J and clone size are those of that table, while D and trimming were read from the DNA. Among roughly 180,000 clones listed, more than 75% were seen once.

V and J are TRBV12-5 and TRBJ2-3; 7 nucleotides align to TRBD1. The origin of this receptor is a woman aged 45-65 years with COVID-19, enrolled during active disease. The specimen was peripheral blood. The CDR3 protein is CASGFGTESTDTQYF. In nucleotides, the CDR3 is TGTGCTAGTGGTTTCGGGACAGAGAGCACAGATACGCAGTATTTT.